The clone carrying this T cell receptor (beta chain) was counted many times. What it binds is not known. The sample is drawn from a study of Graves' ophthalmopathy and Graves' hyperthyroidism. The CDR3 length is 13 residues. Trimming stripped 6 bases from V and 10 bases from J, with 16 bases between. CDR1 and CDR2 from the germline V gene are MNHEY and SVGAGI. Amplification of the TCR beta CDR3 regions used RNA transcripts (as template). RT-PCR was first run with HTBI primers, then multiplex PCR in a second round. TCRdb passed the multiplex PCR reads through MiXCR, listing each CDR3 protein once. This repertoire shows 52,000 or so distinct CDR3 sequences, roughly half found once; its top ten account for 4.5% to 5%. Points from the study as a whole: Clonotypes were expanded in thyroid at above 0.001 frequency, and most also appeared in blood.

The sequencing input was peripheral blood. The clonotype was recovered from an adult woman with Graves' ophthalmopathy. This sequence joins TRBV6-5 and TRBJ2-1, with a possible D match to TRBD2 (5 bases). The CDR3: CASRRGSRGEQFF. The CDR3 coding sequence is TGTGCCAGCAGGAGAGGTTCGCGAGGGGAGCAGTTCTTC.